The clone carrying this TCR beta chain was detected once. Germline CDR1 SNHLY, CDR2 FYNNEI. Trimming stripped 4 bases from V and 2 bases from J, with 8 bases between. The CDR3 spans 14 residues. The data are from a study of OX40 agonist ivuxolimab in advanced cancers. This table comes from immunoSEQ multiplex PCR, and its TCRdb copy is limited to in-frame clones, with some not included. This sample has around 60,000 clones; about 89% occur once, and the top ten carry around 2%. Here the sequenced sample was CD4+ or CD8+ T cells sorted from blood, taken in a trial of the OX40 agonist ivuxolimab. This receptor was obtained from an adult with an advanced solid tumor such as melanoma, head and neck, liver or kidney cancer. The chain joins TRBV2 to TRBJ1-4; TRBD1 might be the D (6 bases). In DNA form, the CDR3 reads TGTGCCAGCAGTGTACAGGGTACTAATGAAAAACTGTTTTTT. It specifies CASSVQGTNEKLFF.